This T cell receptor beta chain was recovered during a study of glioma-infiltrating T cells. Points from the study as a whole: Only very few CDR3 sequences appeared in both tissue and blood.

As for this clonotype: Its specificity is not known.

CDR3 length: 15 amino acids. Trimming cost V 4 bases and J 3 bases; bases outside gene matches: 7. Germline lookup yields CDR1 LNHNV and CDR2 YYDKDF (reference sequence). Using RNA template, CDR3s of TCR alpha and beta were amplified with iRepertoire arm-PCR. For one-step reverse transcription and amplification, roughly 95-400 ng of tissue mRNA or PBMC total RNA was used. TCRdb recomputed calls from the multiplex PCR reads with MiXCR, one row per CDR3 protein. Of 150,000 or so distinct CDR3 sequences in the sample, more than 35% were seen once. The receptor was isolated from a human donor with low-grade glioma or glioblastoma, undergoing nonglioma brain surgery, or in good health (not recorded which). J is TRBJ2-3 and V is TRBV15; 7 bases line up with TRBD1. Sample: glioma tissue, nonneoplastic brain tissue, or PBMCs (not recorded which). CDR3 loop: CATSINRGSTDTQYF. The DNA of the CDR3 is TGTGCCACCAGCATTAACAGGGGATCGACAGATACGCAGTATTTT.